These 15 T cell receptor beta chains originate from one sample sequenced in a study of cytomegalovirus exposure and HLA in healthy donors. The PCR made use of 60 Vbeta and 13 Jbeta primers. This table comes from immunoSEQ multiplex PCR, and its TCRdb copy is limited to in-frame clones, with some not included. The profile shows about 190,000 clones, approximately 82% of them singletons. The material sequenced was PBMCs. Receptors originate from a young woman in good health and CMV-seropositive.

This clone has more than one count but fewer than ten. The gene calls are TRBV11-2 and TRBJ2-5; 9 bases line up with TRBD1. The CDR3 sequence is 14 residues long. The germline CDR1 and CDR2 sequences are SGHAT and FQNNGV. The V gene end was trimmed by 4 bases and the J gene end by 2 bases; junction bases not matched to a gene: 2. CDR3 DNA sequence: TGTGCCAGCAGCTCCGACAGGGGGCAAGAGACCCAGTACTTC. Its translation: CASSSDRGQETQYF.

This rearrangement joins TRBV6-1 to TRBJ2-1; possibly TRBD1 for D (6 bases). The germline CDR1 and CDR2 sequences are MNHNS and SASEGT. The CDR3 has 15 residues. Trimming removed 6 bases from V and 3 bases from J, with 15 bases in between. This CDR3 is CASRPQGSGYNEQFF. The CDR3 DNA follows: TGTGCCAGCAGGCCACAGGGAAGTGGCTACAATGAGCAGTTCTTC.

V usage is TRBV30 and J usage is TRBJ1-2; TRBD1 agrees at 8 bases. With 5 bases clipped from V and 6 bases from J, the junction kept 8 bases outside the gene matches. Germline values: CDR1 GTSNPN, CDR2 SVGIG (reference sequence). This CDR3 spans 13 amino acids. CDR3 nucleotides: TGTGCCTGGCTGGAAGACAGGGGCAATGGCTACACCTTC. It is translated as CAWLEDRGNGYTF.

The chain links TRBV6-5 to TRBJ2-1; D is perhaps TRBD1 (5 bases). This CDR3 has 13 amino acids. Germline CDR1 is MNHEY and CDR2 is SVGAGI. Trimming took 5 bases from V and 9 from J, leaving 14 bases between them. The CDR3 region is CASSLGRVGEQFF. In nucleotides, the CDR3 is TGTGCCAGCAGTCTAGGCAGGGTCGGTGAGCAGTTCTTC.

J is TRBJ2-1 and V is TRBV2; 8 bases map to TRBD1. Germline-derived CDR1 and CDR2 are SNHLY and FYNNEI. This CDR3 contains 12 residues. The J segment lost 6 bases and the V segment lost 11 bases, leaving 6 bases of the junction unmatched. For the CDR3, the DNA is TGTGCCGGGGAGGACAGGGCCAATGAGCAGTTCTTC. As protein: CAGEDRANEQFF.

This clone appeared a few times. The chain employs TRBV6-1 and TRBJ1-6; D not certain. Trimming removed 3 bases at V and 2 bases at J, with 5 bases between. In germline, CDR1 is MNHNS, CDR2 SASEGT. The CDR3 sequence is 14 residues long. The CDR3 DNA reads as TGTGCCAGCAGTGATACGGCCTATAATTCACCCCTCCACTTT. This translates into CASSDTAYNSPLHF.

V usage is TRBV9 and J usage is TRBJ1-5; 12 bases agree with TRBD1. Per germline, CDR1 SGDLS and CDR2 YYNGEE. CDR3 length equals 17 residues. V trimming: 4 bases; J trimming: 3 bases; junction bases outside the gene matches: 8. The CDR3 sequence is CASSPPGGQGANQPQHF. In DNA form, the CDR3 reads TGTGCCAGCAGCCCTCCCGGGGGACAGGGGGCCAATCAGCCCCAGCATTTT.

The chain uses TRBV7-2 and TRBJ1-3, with D unclear. The CDR3 loop spans 17 amino acids. Trimming stripped 5 bases from V and 2 bases from J, with 19 bases between. Germline V gene lookup returns CDR1 SGHTA and CDR2 FQGNSA. CDR3 bases: TGTGCCAGCAGCCCCCGGTCGTGGGCGCAACCTGGAAACACCATATATTTT. Amino acids: CASSPRSWAQPGNTIYF.

CDR3 sequence reads: CASSTGGAYNEQFF. Written as DNA, the CDR3 is TGTGCCAGCAGCACGGGGGGGGCCTACAATGAGCAGTTCTTC. The chain employs TRBV6-6 and TRBJ2-1, with TRBD2 matching 8 bases. Germline V gene lookup returns CDR1 MNHNY and CDR2 SVGAGI (reference sequence). V trimming: 6 bases; J trimming: 2 bases; junction bases outside the gene matches: 3. The CDR3 consists of 14 residues.

The chain carries TRBV7-3 and TRBJ1-6; D call uncertain. The V and J ends lost 1 base and 12 bases respectively, with 16 bases between them. Germline CDR1 and CDR2: SGHTA and FQGTGA. The CDR3 consists of 15 residues. The chain's CDR3 is CASSLMGSSLEPLHF. In DNA form, the CDR3 reads TGTGCCAGCAGCTTAATGGGCAGTTCTCTTGAACCCCTCCACTTT.

This sequence joins TRBV2 and TRBJ1-5; 7 bases fit TRBD1. Trimming took 4 bases from V and 7 from J; bases not matched to a gene: 7. Germline V gives CDR1 SNHLY, CDR2 FYNNEI. This CDR3 spans 14 amino acids. As DNA, the CDR3 is TGTGCCAGCAGTGGTACAGGGGTAGGACAGCCCCAGCATTTT. This translates into CASSGTGVGQPQHF. The full variable domain, in which reference TRBV2 and TRBJ1-5 provide the parts outside the CDR3, is EPEVTQTPSHQVTQMGQEVILRCVPISNHLYFYWYRQILGQKVEFLVSFYNNEISEKSEIFDDQFSVERPDGSNFTLKIRSTKLEDSAMYFCASSGTGVGQPQHFGDGTRLSIL.

This rearrangement joins TRBV19 to TRBJ1-1; D may be TRBD1 (5 bases). Germline values: CDR1 LNHDA, CDR2 SQIVND (reference sequence). The CDR3 is made up of 14 amino acids. V was cut by 6 bases and J by 4 bases, with 15 bases left in between. CDR3 sequence (DNA): TGTGCCAGTAGCCCAGACAGAATTTCCACTGAAGCTTTCTTT. Amino acids: CASSPDRISTEAFF.

This chain joins TRBV7-6 and TRBJ1-2; no clear D gene. The CDR3 covers 16 residues. CDR1 SGHVS and CDR2 FNYEAQ come from the germline V gene. V gave up 5 bases and J gave up 4 bases, with 20 bases separating them. The CDR3 DNA follows: TGTGCCAGCAGCCCGGAAACCTCATTCCGGGGCTATGGCTACACCTTC. Protein sequence: CASSPETSFRGYGYTF.

This chain links TRBV10-2 with TRBJ2-1; TRBD2 agrees at 9 bases. The CDR3 covers 15 residues. Germline CDR1 is WSHSY and CDR2 is SAAADI. The J segment lost 7 bases and the V segment lost 3 bases, leaving 7 bases of the junction unmatched. CDR3 sequence reads: CASSELGGGENEQFF. In DNA form, the CDR3 reads TGCGCCAGCAGTGAACTTGGCGGGGGGGAGAATGAGCAGTTCTTC.

The J gene is TRBJ2-7, the V gene TRBV7-3; 7 nucleotides agree with TRBD1. V dropped 6 bases and J dropped 2; count of bases not matched to a gene: 10. Germline lookup yields CDR1 SGHTA and CDR2 FQGTGA. This CDR3 contains 15 residues. The CDR3 DNA sequence: TGTGCCAGCAGACTTCCCCCCGGACAGGCCTACGAGCAGTACTTC. Its translation: CASRLPPGQAYEQYF.